This entry is about one TCR beta chain. Other DNA sequences within the sample encode an identical CDR3. The CDR3 has 13 amino acids. V was shortened by 3 bases and J by 2 bases, with 8 bases between the two germline ends. CDR1 and CDR2 from the germline V gene are KGHSH and LQKENI. This entry comes from a study of Ad26.COV2.S vaccination and SARS-CoV-2 variants. Study context: The vaccine Ad26.COV2.S was put into the muscle once, or twice with 56 days between.

Generated by immunoSEQ multiplex PCR, the TCRdb table keeps only in-frame clones and is missing some. This sample has about 460,000 clones; around 89% occur once, and the top ten carry roughly 1.7%. Treatment of the sample: roughly 20 received Ad26.COV2.S at low or high dose, single or two shots; roughly five received placebo; per-sample allocation not given. Following the first vaccine or placebo injection, samples were taken on day 63. This clonotype was obtained from a person between 18 and 60 years old who received the Ad26.COV2.S COVID-19 vaccine or a placebo. The sequenced sample was peripheral blood, obtained in a trial of Ad26.COV2.S vaccine versus placebo. This rearrangement joins TRBV18 to TRBJ2-7; D gene uncertain. The CDR3 here is CASSPPGTYEQYF. CDR3 sequence (DNA): TGTGCCAGCTCACCTCCAGGAACCTACGAGCAGTACTTC.